This TCR beta chain was captured in a study of CD8 T cells in ankylosing spondylitis. TCRdb re-called the 5' RACE reads with MiXCR, one entry per CDR3 protein. The data hold about 160,000 distinct CDR3 sequences, with about 18% observed a single time. The CDR3 is 18 amino acids. V shed 1 base and J shed 0 bases, with 15 bases lying between them. The germline V gene encodes CDR1 MGHRA and CDR2 YSYEKL. This clonotype was detected ten times or more. The chain joins TRBV4-1 to TRBJ1-4, with D perhaps matching TRBD1 (6 bases). The source of this sequence is a male donor with ankylosing spondylitis or in good health (not recorded which). Specimen: blood, either unsorted or a sorted T cell fraction (not recorded which). CDR3 bases: TGCGCCAGCAGCCAAGCCCCCGCAGGGGACGCAACTAATGAAAAACTGTTTTTT. Translating gives CASSQAPAGDATNEKLFF.